This passage covers 18 T cell receptor beta chains from one sample sequenced in a study of kidney transplant recipient with SARS-CoV-2 infection. TCRdb reprocessed the reads via MiXCR and lists one record per CDR3 protein. Seen here are 200,000 to 300,000 distinct CDR3 sequences, 25% to 30% observed once, and the top ten hold almost 7.5%. Here the sequenced sample was a blood sample, taken at baseline and around day 110 from a kidney transplant recipient. These receptors were taken from a male patient between 25 and 40 years old who had COVID-19 and was a kidney transplant recipient. Some T cells may originate from the graft donor.

In its sample, this clonotype was seen many times. The chain joins TRBV12-3 or TRBV12-4 to TRBJ2-2; 8 nucleotides match TRBD2. With 7 bases clipped from V and 4 bases from J, the junction kept 5 bases outside the gene matches. This CDR3 comprises 14 residues. For the CDR3, the DNA is TGTGCCAGCATCCGGGGGGGGGGCACCGGGGAGCTGTTTTTT. It is translated as CASIRGGGTGELFF.

Only a few counts were recorded for this clonotype. The rearrangement joins TRBV24-1 to TRBJ2-1; 8 nucleotides align to TRBD2. V shed 0 bases and J 4 bases; nucleotides not matched to a gene: 13. In germline, CDR1 is KGHDR, CDR2 SFDVKD. The CDR3 is made up of 19 amino acids. The CDR3 here is CATSDLRGGIRGGYNEQFF. DNA of the CDR3: TGTGCCACCAGTGATTTGCGGGGTGGAATCCGGGGGGGATACAATGAGCAGTTCTTC.

This clonotype was detected many times. This rearrangement joins TRBV28 to TRBJ1-4; 9 nucleotides line up with TRBD1. The CDR3 contains 15 residues. J lost 8 bases, V lost 2 bases, and 6 bases had no gene match. The germline V gene encodes CDR1 MDHEN and CDR2 SYDVKM. The CDR3, as DNA: TGTGCCAGCAGTTTAGGGGACAGGGTTGGGGAAAAACTGTTTTTT. Translating it yields CASSLGDRVGEKLFF. Using reference TRBV28 and TRBJ1-4 for the parts outside the CDR3, the full variable domain is DVKVTQSSRYLVKRTGEKVFLECVQDMDHENMFWYRQDPGLGLRLIYFSYDVKMKEKGDIPEGYSVSREKKERFSLILESASTNQTSMYLCASSLGDRVGEKLFFGSGTQLSVL.

This clonotype was seen many times. The genes are TRBV3-1 and TRBJ1-1; D unresolved. CDR3 length: 17 residues. Per germline, CDR1 LGHDT and CDR2 YNNKEL (reference sequence). V lost 5 bases and J lost 4, with 23 bases in between. Written as DNA, the CDR3 is TGTGCCAGCAGCTTCGGCAGTCCCATTTCAATTCGCACTGAAGCTTTCTTT. Amino acid sequence: CASSFGSPISIRTEAFF.

This clonotype has at least ten counts. V usage is TRBV28 and J usage is TRBJ1-5; D perhaps matches TRBD1 (6 bases). The CDR3 is made up of 15 amino acids. The germline V gene has CDR1 MDHEN and CDR2 SYDVKM. V was pared by 5 bases and J by 5 bases, with 16 bases between. The CDR3 loop is CASSPQGGEYQPQHF. The CDR3 region has the DNA TGTGCCAGCAGTCCACAGGGAGGGGAATATCAGCCCCAGCATTTT.

To note about this clonotype: A much larger clone is a single base away; this may be a read error. CDR3 residues: CASGPRTSGKPYEQYF. Here the CDR3 DNA reads TGTGCCAGCGGCCCGCGGACTAGCGGCAAACCCTACGAGCAGTACTTC. The chain is built from TRBV7-9 and TRBJ2-5, with 10 positions matching TRBD2. The J call may be mistaken, given a closer DNA end match to TRBJ2-7. The germline gives CDR1 SEHNR, CDR2 FQNEAQ (reference sequence). CDR3 length: 16 residues.

Worth noting for this clonotype: This may stem from a read error, because a much larger clone lies one nucleotide away. The conserved phenylalanine or tryptophan normally closing the CDR3 is absent here, so this likely arose from a read error. This chain uses TRBV11-2 with TRBJ1-3; 7 nucleotides align to TRBD1. The CDR3 has 17 residues. Germline V CDR1 and CDR2: SGHAT, FQNNGV. Trimming removed 5 bases from V and 0 bases from J; junction bases left unmatched: 10. This chain's CDR3 is CASSGLTGPSSGNTIYV. The CDR3 region has the DNA TGTGCCAGCAGCGGCCTGACAGGGCCGAGCTCTGGAAACACCATATATGTT.

In the case of this clonotype: A much larger clone is a single base away; this may be a read error. The V and J genes are TRBV3-1 and TRBJ2-2, with D unclear. CDR1 is LGHDT, CDR2 YNNKEL, per germline (reference sequence). The CDR3 has 18 residues. CDR3 region: CTSSPRIPISGLTGELFF. CDR3 in DNA: TGTACCAGCAGCCCTAGGATTCCCATTTCAGGCTTGACCGGGGAGCTGTTTTTT.

This clonotype was seen more than once but under ten times. This chain uses TRBV5-1 with TRBJ2-3; 9 bases agree with TRBD1. CDR1 and CDR2 (germline): SGHRS, YFSETQ. The CDR3 has 14 amino acids. V gave up 5 bases and J gave up 3 bases; unmatched junction bases: 4. CDR3 sequence: CASSRTGETDTQYF. CDR3 coding DNA: TGCGCCAGCAGTCGGACAGGGGAGACAGATACGCAGTATTTT.

This clonotype was recorded at least ten times. The DNA for the CDR3 is TGCGCCAGCAGCTTCAGAGGACCCGCCGGAGAGCAGTACTTC. This gives the protein CASSFRGPAGEQYF. V usage is TRBV5-1 and J usage is TRBJ2-4; D call uncertain. CDR1 is SGHRS, CDR2 YFSETQ, per germline. The V and J ends lost 2 bases and 13 bases respectively, with 19 bases between them. This CDR3 has 14 amino acids.

In the case of this clonotype: This may come from a read error, since a much larger clone is one base off. The chain is built from TRBV3-1 and TRBJ2-5; D unresolved. The CDR3 spans 17 residues. Germline V gives CDR1 LGHDT, CDR2 YNNKEL (reference sequence). The CDR3 region has the DNA TGTGCCAGCAGCGAAGATAATCCCATTTCTTTCTCTGAGACCCAGTACTTC. It codes for CASSEDNPISFSETQYF.

The CDR3 DNA reads as TGTGCCAGTAGTATACCACAGGGCAATGAGCAGTTCTTC. Its translation: CASSIPQGNEQFF. The chain has TRBV19 and TRBJ2-1, with D possibly being TRBD1 (6 bases). CDR3 length equals 13 residues. Germline-derived CDR1 and CDR2 are LNHDA and SQIVND (reference sequence). V was cut by 2 bases and J by 6 bases, with 8 bases left in between.

The chain carries TRBV20-1 and TRBJ2-1; TRBD2 matches at 7 bases. J gave up 8 bases and V 2 bases, and 15 bases lay outside the gene matches. Germline assignment: CDR1 DFQATT and CDR2 SNEGSKA (reference sequence). This CDR3 has 16 residues. DNA of the CDR3: TGCAGTGCTAGACAGTATTCGGGGGGAGGGAGGGATGAGCAGTTCTTC. Translation gives CSARQYSGGGRDEQFF.

This clonotype was observed many times. V gene TRBV2 combines with J gene TRBJ2-3, with 10 positions matching TRBD2. From germline, CDR1 is SNHLY and CDR2 FYNNEI. The CDR3 runs 13 residues. V shed 4 bases, J shed 6 bases, and the junction held 1 base outside the gene matches. In DNA, the CDR3 is TGTGCCAGCAGTGCTAGCGGGAGTGATACGCAGTATTTT. Translation: CASSASGSDTQYF.

Remarks on this clonotype: A read error may explain this, as a much larger clone is one base away. This CDR3 reads CASSMDPITRKTYGYTF. Here the CDR3 DNA reads TGTGCCAGCAGCATGGATCCGATTACCCGAAAGACCTATGGCTACACCTTC. The chain carries TRBV7-2 and TRBJ1-2, with D unclear. CDR3 length equals 17 residues. Germline values: CDR1 SGHTA, CDR2 FQGNSA. V shed 5 bases and J shed 4 bases, with 23 bases lying between them.

This clonotype came up many times. This chain joins TRBV9 and TRBJ2-7; the match to TRBD1 covers 7 bases. The CDR3 contains 13 residues. Germline assignment: CDR1 SGDLS and CDR2 YYNGEE. V trimming: 2 bases; J trimming: 1 base; junction bases outside the gene matches: 0. In DNA, the CDR3 is TGTGCCAGCAGCGTGGGACAGTCCTACGAGCAGTACTTC. Its protein is CASSVGQSYEQYF.

About this clonotype: This may arise from a read error, as a much more abundant clone is one base away. CDR3 bases: TGTACCAGCAGCGTTGGTTACACCATATATTTT. Amino acid sequence: CTSSVGYTIYF. This chain joins TRBV14 and TRBJ1-3; D gene uncertain. CDR3 length: 11 amino acids. CDR1 and CDR2 from the germline V gene are SGHDN and FVKESK.

Notes on this clonotype: This may stem from a read error, because a much larger clone lies one nucleotide away. V and J are TRBV5-1 and TRBJ1-2; D is unclear. This CDR3 is 13 amino acids long. The V gene's germline CDR1 is SGHRS and CDR2 YFSETQ. The CDR3 spells CVSSLDVNYGYTF. DNA for the CDR3: TGCGTCAGCAGCTTGGATGTGAACTATGGCTACACCTTC.